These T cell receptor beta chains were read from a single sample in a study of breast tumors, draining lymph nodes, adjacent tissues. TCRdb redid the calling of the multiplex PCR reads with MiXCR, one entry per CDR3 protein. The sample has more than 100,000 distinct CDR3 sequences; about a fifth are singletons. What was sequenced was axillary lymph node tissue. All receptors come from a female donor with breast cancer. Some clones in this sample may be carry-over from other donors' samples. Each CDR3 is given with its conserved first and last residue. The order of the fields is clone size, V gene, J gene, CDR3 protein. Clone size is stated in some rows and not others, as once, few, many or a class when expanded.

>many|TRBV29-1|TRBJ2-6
CSAAGSFSGANVLTF
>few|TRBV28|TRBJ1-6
CASSATGVGSPLHF
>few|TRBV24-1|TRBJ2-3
CATLGPIRLRGGGSTDTQYF
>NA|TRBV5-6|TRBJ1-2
CASTRTGKIYGYTF
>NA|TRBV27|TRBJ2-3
CASSPNPLAGHTDTQYF
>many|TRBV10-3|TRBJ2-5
CAIKKGTGVQETQYF
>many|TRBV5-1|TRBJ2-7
CASSWGHGDSYEQYF
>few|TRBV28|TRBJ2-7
CASSSTGQGYEQYF
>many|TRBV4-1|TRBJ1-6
CASSQFPRDRGDSPLHF
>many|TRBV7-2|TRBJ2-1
CASSLVGLLAEQFF
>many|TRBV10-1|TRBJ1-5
CASSETRRGGQPQHF
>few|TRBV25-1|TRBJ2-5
CASSSTGAQETQYF
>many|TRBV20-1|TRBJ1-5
CSARDPGGGQERNQPQHF
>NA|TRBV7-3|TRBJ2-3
CASSAGLAGSTDTQYF
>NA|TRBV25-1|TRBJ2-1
CASNIRGNEQFF
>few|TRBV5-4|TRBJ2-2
CASSPTSDRANTGELFF
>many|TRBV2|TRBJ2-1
CASSGDYNEQFF
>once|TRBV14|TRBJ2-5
CASSQDRAGGGMVETQHF
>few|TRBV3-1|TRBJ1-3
CASSQEGSGNTIYF
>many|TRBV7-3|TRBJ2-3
CASSLRDSTDTQYF
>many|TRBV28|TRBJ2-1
CASSLSLNEQFF
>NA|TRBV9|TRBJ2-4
CASSPRTSGSIQYF
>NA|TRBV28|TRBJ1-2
CASEGGSRYGYTF
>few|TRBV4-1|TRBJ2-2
CASSPRGGGTGELFF
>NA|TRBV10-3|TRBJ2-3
CAISGGGTFTDTQYF
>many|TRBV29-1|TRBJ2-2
CRVRAGGRDTGELFF
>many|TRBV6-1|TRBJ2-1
CASKSLPGSYNEQFF
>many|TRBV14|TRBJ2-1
CASSPVGRYGEQFF
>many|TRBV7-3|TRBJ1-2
CASSLRGGASYGYTF
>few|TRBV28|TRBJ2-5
CASTLSGGPQETQYF
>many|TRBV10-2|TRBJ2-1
CASSPTSGSYNEQFF
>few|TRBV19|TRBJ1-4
CASTLLGTRGGEKLFF
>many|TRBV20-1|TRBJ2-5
CSVRQPSQETQYF
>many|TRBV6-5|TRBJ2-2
CASSYSGGTGELFF
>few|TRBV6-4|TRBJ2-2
CASSLEDTGELFF
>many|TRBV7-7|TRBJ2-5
CASSLTGTRGETQYF
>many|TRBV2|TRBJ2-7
CASSVRASGNYEQYF
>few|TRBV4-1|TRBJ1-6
CASSQVMKPRSLHF
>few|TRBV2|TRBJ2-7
CASSIGYFSYEQYF
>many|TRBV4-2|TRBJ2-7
CASSQGLAVYYEQYF
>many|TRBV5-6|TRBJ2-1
CASSLTETFYNEQFF
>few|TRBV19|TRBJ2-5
CASSISPQGAGETQYF
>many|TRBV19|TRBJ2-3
CASSITGVRTDTQYF
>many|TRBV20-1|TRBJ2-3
CSARDGGRRTDTQYF
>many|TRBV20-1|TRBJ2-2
CSARPSGRGTGELFF
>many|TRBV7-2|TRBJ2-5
CASSRALQETQYF
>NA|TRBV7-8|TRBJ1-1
CASSPWNAGRMNTEAFF
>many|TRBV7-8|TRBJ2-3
CASSRGGARDTDTQYF
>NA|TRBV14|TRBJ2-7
CASSLVGGYEQYF
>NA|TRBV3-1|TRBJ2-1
CASSQGRSLGNEQFF
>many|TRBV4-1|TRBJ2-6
CASSQKGGGTGANVLTF
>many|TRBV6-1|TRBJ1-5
CASRILNKTGLNQPQHF
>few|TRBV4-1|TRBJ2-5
CASSLRTGGETQYF
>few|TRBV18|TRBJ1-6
CASSPRFVGARENSPLHF
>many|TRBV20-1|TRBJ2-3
CSASGTTVTDTQYF